The rows below give T cell receptor beta chains drawn from one sample of a study of T cell responses to AZD1222 COVID-19 vaccine. The table came from immunoSEQ multiplex PCR; TCRdb's copy has only in-frame clones and leaves some out. This table holds about 76,000 clones, more than 60% found once. The sample was peripheral blood, taken 28 days after the second dose of the MenACWY control vaccine. Receptors were obtained from an adult who received the MenACWY meningococcal vaccine as a control. The CDR3 runs from the conserved cysteine through the conserved F or W. D genes are given only for firm matches. Expanded clones get a size class; other rows say once, few or many, or leave the size out.

clone size,V gene,J gene,D gene,CDR3 DNA,CDR3 protein
NA,TRBV2,TRBJ2-1,NA,TGTGCCAGCAGCCCGGATATCTACAATGAGCAGTTCTTC,CASSPDIYNEQFF
NA,TRBV30,TRBJ2-7,NA,TGTGCCTGGACGAGGGGGGATAGGGAGCAGTACTTC,CAWTRGDREQYF
NA,TRBV7-9,TRBJ2-7,TRBD1,TGTGCCAGCAGCCGGGGACAGGGAAAAGTCTACGAGCAGTACTTC,CASSRGQGKVYEQYF
NA,TRBV7-9,TRBJ2-6,NA,TGTGCCAGCAGCTTAGGAGACTCTGGGGCCAACGTCCTGACTTTC,CASSLGDSGANVLTF
NA,TRBV7-2,TRBJ1-5,NA,TGTGCCAGCAGCTTTTGGGGCAATCAGCCCCAGCATTTT,CASSFWGNQPQHF
NA,TRBV7-3,TRBJ2-2,TRBD1,TGTGCCAGCAGCTTAACCGGGACAGCGAACACCGGGGAGCTGTTTTTT,CASSLTGTANTGELFF
few,TRBV5-1,TRBJ1-1,NA,TGCGCCAGCAGCTTGAGCGGCAGTGTGAACACTGAAGCTTTCTTT,CASSLSGSVNTEAFF
NA,TRBV28,TRBJ2-5,TRBD1,TGTGCCAGCAGTTTCAGGGGGCCGGCGGCCCAGTACTTC,CASSFRGPAAQYF
NA,TRBV5-1,TRBJ2-2,NA,TGCGCCAGCAGGTCCGGGACCCACGACACCGGGGAGCTGTTTTTT,CASRSGTHDTGELFF
few,TRBV9,TRBJ1-4,NA,TGTGCCAGCAGCGTCTCAGGGAAGGAAAAACTGTTTTTT,CASSVSGKEKLFF
NA,TRBV4-1,TRBJ2-2,NA,TGCGCCAGCAGCCAATCCGGGACGGGCACCGGGGAGCTGTTTTTT,CASSQSGTGTGELFF
few,TRBV7-9,TRBJ1-2,NA,TGTGCCAGCAGCTCCCTAACCCATCGGGGAAAAAACTATGGCTACACCTTC,CASSSLTHRGKNYGYTF
NA,TRBV14,TRBJ1-4,NA,TGTGCCAGCAGCTTCCCGGGATCGGAAAAACTGTTTTTT,CASSFPGSEKLFF
NA,TRBV2,TRBJ1-2,NA,TGTGCCAGCAGTTCTCAGGCTAACTATGGCTACACCTTC,CASSSQANYGYTF
NA,TRBV5-1,TRBJ2-5,TRBD2,TGCGCCAGCAGCTTAGGTGCACGCGGGGGCCAAGAGACCCAGTACTTC,CASSLGARGGQETQYF
NA,TRBV11-2,TRBJ2-7,NA,TGTGCCAGCAGCTTAGGACAGCCCTCCTACGAGCAGTACTTC,CASSLGQPSYEQYF
NA,TRBV7-2,TRBJ2-3,NA,TGTGCCAGCAGCCCTAGTGGGATTAGCACAGATACGCAGTATTTT,CASSPSGISTDTQYF
NA,TRBV5-1,TRBJ2-3,NA,TGCGCCAGCAGCTTGTCTCTGGGCCAAGATACGCAGTATTTT,CASSLSLGQDTQYF
few,TRBV7-9,TRBJ1-2,NA,TGTGCCAGCAGCGCGGGACCCGGCTACACCTTC,CASSAGPGYTF
NA,TRBV5-1,TRBJ2-2,TRBD2,TGCGCCAGCCGCCTAGCGGGGTCGAACACCGGGGAGCTGTTTTTT,CASRLAGSNTGELFF
few,TRBV3-1/TRBV3-2,TRBJ2-7,NA,TGTGCCAGCGGCGGGGACAGCTACTACGAGCAGTACTTC,CASGGDSYYEQYF
NA,TRBV19,TRBJ2-3,TRBD1,TGTGCCAGTAGTCGGGACAGTTTGTCCGAGGATACGCAGTATTTT,CASSRDSLSEDTQYF
NA,TRBV7-2,TRBJ2-7,NA,TGTGCCAGCAGCTTAGTAACCGGTAACGAGCAGTACTTC,CASSLVTGNEQYF
NA,TRBV28,TRBJ1-1,NA,TGTGCCAGCAGTTTCGCAGGGGCCAACACTGAAGCTTTCTTT,CASSFAGANTEAFF
NA,TRBV5-4,TRBJ2-1,NA,TGTGCCAGCAGCTCGCCTGACGGGGGTGAGCAGTTCTTC,CASSSPDGGEQFF
NA,TRBV7-2,TRBJ2-7,TRBD1,TGTGCCAGCAGCTCGTTGGGACAGGGACCCTACGAGCAGTACTTC,CASSSLGQGPYEQYF
few,TRBV5-6,TRBJ2-1,NA,TGTGCCAGCAGTCTGCTTGGCACAGGAGTGAGTGAGCAGTTCTTC,CASSLLGTGVSEQFF
NA,TRBV19,TRBJ1-1,NA,TGTGCCAGTAGTTCTAACATGAACACTGAAGCTTTCTTT,CASSSNMNTEAFF
NA,TRBV28,TRBJ1-4,NA,TGTGCCAGCAGTTTAAGTCTCCGGTACCTGTTTTTT,CASSLSLRYLFF
many,TRBV19,TRBJ1-2,NA,TGTGCCAGTATGGACAGAAACTATGGCTACACCTTC,CASMDRNYGYTF
NA,TRBV6-1,TRBJ1-2,NA,TGTGCCAGCAGTGCTCACGGGGCAGGGTGGGGCTATGGCTACACCTTC,CASSAHGAGWGYGYTF
NA,TRBV4-1,TRBJ2-1,TRBD2,TGCGCCAGCAGCCAAGATAGTGGGACTAGAATTTTACGAGACAATGAGCAGTTCTTC,CASSQDSGTRILRDNEQFF
few,TRBV9,TRBJ2-2,NA,TGTGCCAGCAGCGAGGACGGTAACACCGGGGAGCTGTTTTTT,CASSEDGNTGELFF
few,TRBV9,TRBJ2-7,NA,TGTGCCAGCAGCCCCAGATTCGAGACCCACGAGCAGTACTTC,CASSPRFETHEQYF
NA,TRBV29-1,TRBJ2-2,NA,TGCAGCGTTGCAATAACCGGGGAGCTGTTTTTT,CSVAITGELFF
NA,TRBV2,TRBJ1-2,NA,TGTGCCAGCAGTGAAGCGCTTCAACAGGGTAATGGCTACACCTTC,CASSEALQQGNGYTF
NA,TRBV28,TRBJ1-1,NA,TGTGCCAGTGCTACAGGGATCGGGGCTGAAGCTTTCTTT,CASATGIGAEAFF
NA,TRBV30,TRBJ2-7,NA,TGTGCCTGGAGTGTACGGGGAGTGAGACTATCCTACGAGCAGTACTTC,CAWSVRGVRLSYEQYF
NA,TRBV5-1,TRBJ2-7,TRBD1,TGCGCCAGCAGCCCTGGGACAGCCTCCCGCCATTACGAGCAGTACTTC,CASSPGTASRHYEQYF
NA,TRBV19,TRBJ1-6,TRBD1,TGTGCCAGTAGGGACAGGGGCGGATCACCCCTCCACTTT,CASRDRGGSPLHF
few,TRBV3-1/TRBV3-2,TRBJ2-2,NA,TGTGCCAGCAGCCAAGATATCAATATTCGGGCGCCGGCCGGGGAGCTGTTTTTT,CASSQDINIRAPAGELFF
NA,TRBV7-2,TRBJ2-3,TRBD1,TGTGCCAGCAGGGCTACCTTAAACAGGGGAAGCGATACGCAGTATTTT,CASRATLNRGSDTQYF
NA,TRBV7-9,TRBJ1-2,NA,TGTGCCAGCAGCTTGGACGGAAACTATGGCTACACCTTC,CASSLDGNYGYTF
NA,TRBV6-6,TRBJ1-6,NA,TGTGCCAGCAGCCGAGTTGGGGTTGGCTCCTATAATTCACCCCTCCACTTT,CASSRVGVGSYNSPLHF
NA,TRBV2,TRBJ1-1,NA,TGTGCCAGCAGGGGTACAGTTGAAGCTTTCTTT,CASRGTVEAFF